A selection of T cell receptor beta chains follows, all from one sample in a study of blood T cell repertoires in COVID-19. Clones were read by immunoSEQ multiplex PCR, and TCRdb kept only the in-frame ones, dropping some. Of 350,000 to 400,000 clones listed, approximately 86% are singletons. Sequencing was performed on peripheral blood. The receptors were sampled from a woman aged 60 to 75 with COVID-19, enrolled during active disease. Both conserved end residues are trimmed from each CDR3. Each record gives: V gene, CDR3 protein.

V: TRBV10-2; CDR3: ATVAGADTQY
V: TRBV4-2; CDR3: ASSLGREKLF
V: TRBV25-1; CDR3: ASSGRDRGSPLH
V: TRBV6-4; CDR3: ASSDNGPDTQY
V: TRBV9; CDR3: ASSPQLEGRGDT
V: TRBV18; CDR3: ASSRGLRDRGRADTQY
V: TRBV20-1; CDR3: SASTGVGYT
V: TRBV5-1; CDR3: ASSPGQGGGGEQY
V: TRBV7-8; CDR3: ASSSRGRDQPQH
V: TRBV5-1; CDR3: ASSLAPGLEQY
V: TRBV7-9; CDR3: ASSLVGLAADNEQF
V: TRBV9; CDR3: ASSRGGDQPQH
V: TRBV30; CDR3: AWSGQKSSYNSPLH
V: TRBV5-1; CDR3: ASSLGLAGVQETQY
V: TRBV2; CDR3: AIHEAFAGGPPDTQY
V: TRBV7-9; CDR3: ASSGDPGGTEAF
V: TRBV12-3/TRBV12-4; CDR3: ASSHRQGWTQY
V: TRBV4-1; CDR3: ASSPGQSTYEQY
V: TRBV9; CDR3: ASSVGQYNSPLH
V: TRBV2; CDR3: ASSARDSYSNQPQH
V: TRBV19; CDR3: ASTYRGSETQY
V: TRBV5-1; CDR3: ASSLDEGMNTEAF
V: TRBV19; CDR3: ASRGQYSNQPQH
V: TRBV6-5; CDR3: ASGLAGSMYNEQF
V: TRBV27; CDR3: ASSTTMGRGRPYEQY
V: TRBV6-5; CDR3: ATRRYNEQF
V: TRBV14; CDR3: ASSHGDRVYNEQF
V: TRBV4-1; CDR3: ASSPPGQRFNEQF
V: TRBV3-1/TRBV3-2; CDR3: ASSQQGINEKLF
V: TRBV13; CDR3: ASSVGHSYGYT
V: TRBV6-2/TRBV6-3; CDR3: ASSLAIGAGEQF
V: TRBV19; CDR3: ASSMGLAGGTNTGELF
V: TRBV2; CDR3: ASSSTSGDTGELF
V: TRBV19; CDR3: ATAYGKRRQPQH
V: TRBV13; CDR3: ASSLGDRGNEQF
V: TRBV27; CDR3: ASRPGTGEIYGYT
V: TRBV7-9; CDR3: ASSLQGVGYT
V: TRBV7-9; CDR3: ASSAGTSGGPTQETQY
V: TRBV18; CDR3: ASSPRTGEGEKLF
V: TRBV28; CDR3: ASSPPGLGLPGELF
V: TRBV5-1; CDR3: ASSLGSGGAMNEQF
V: TRBV6-6; CDR3: ASSFGGLAGADTQY
V: TRBV5-8; CDR3: ASRVGWQGGGYT
V: TRBV7-9; CDR3: ASSYGTGKETQY
V: TRBV6-1; CDR3: ASSEDRTAQY
V: TRBV29-1; CDR3: SVMQSYEQY
V: TRBV30; CDR3: ASKSQGAAGELF
V: TRBV2; CDR3: ASSAGPRGAGDTQY
V: TRBV4-1; CDR3: ASSQDPGQGHEKLF
V: TRBV15; CDR3: ATSRSSGTANTGELF
V: TRBV30; CDR3: AWSVRILGRPNEKLF
V: TRBV28; CDR3: ASSRGGGGPLDEQF
V: TRBV6-5; CDR3: ASSRGGTDTQY
V: TRBV6-2/TRBV6-3; CDR3: ASSPDRWNTEAF
V: TRBV7-9; CDR3: ATIGVEGPYNEQF